This TCR beta chain was identified in a study of blood T cell repertoires in COVID-19. Germline V gene lookup returns CDR1 SQVTM and CDR2 ANQGSEA. V dropped 4 bases and J dropped 8; count of bases not matched to a gene: 7. This CDR3 is built from 13 residues. Those enrolled in Seattle joined during active infection and were followed longitudinally afterward. TCRdb's table, derived via immunoSEQ multiplex PCR, lists solely in-frame clones and lacks some. The sample records about 210,000 clones, 70% to 90% being singletons. The sequenced sample was peripheral blood. The V gene is TRBV29-1, the J gene TRBJ1-4, with 7 bases that match TRBD1. This receptor was identified in a woman in her 70s with COVID-19, enrolled during active disease. CDR3 sequence (DNA): TGCAGCGTTGGACAGGGATTAGGAGAAAAACTGTTTTTT. It yields the protein CSVGQGLGEKLFF.